Following are 25 T cell receptor beta chains from one sample sequenced in a study of CD8 T cells in ankylosing spondylitis. MiXCR, applied by TCRdb to the 5' RACE reads, yields one record per CDR3 protein. The sample lists 700,000 or so distinct CDR3 sequences; 15% to 20% were seen once. Antigen specificity for these receptors is unknown. Study results and caveats: Ankylosing spondylitis blood seemed to carry a telltale TCR beta motif made of roughly eight highly homologous variants.

The sequencing sample was made of blood, either unsorted or a sorted T cell fraction (not recorded which). Source of these receptors: a male donor with ankylosing spondylitis.

The chain joins TRBV5-1 to TRBJ2-7, with D possibly being TRBD1 or TRBD2 (7 bases each). CDR1 and CDR2 from the germline V gene are SGHRS and YFSETQ. The CDR3 contains 16 residues. V lost 0 bases and J 5 bases, leaving 18 bases between the germline ends. The CDR3 DNA is TGCGCCAGCAGCTTGGTGCGGGGGCAGGGGGTAGACGAGCAGTACTTC. This translates into CASSLVRGQGVDEQYF. Together with reference TRBV5-1 and TRBJ2-7, the CDR3 gives the full variable domain: KAGVTQTPRYLIKTRGQQVTLSCSPISGHRSVSWYQQTPGQGLQFLFEYFSETQRNKGNFPGRFSGRQFSNSRSEMNVSTLELGDSALYLCASSLVRGQGVDEQYFGPGTRLTVT.

The gene calls are TRBV7-9 and TRBJ2-5; D ambiguous. The CDR3 runs 14 residues. Germline V lookup: CDR1 SEHNR, CDR2 FQNEAQ (reference sequence). Deletions cut 3 bases from V and 1 base from J, with 9 bases between. The CDR3 DNA is TGTGCCAGCAGCTTGGACCTAGGCCAAGAGACCCAGTACTTC. Translation: CASSLDLGQETQYF.

The table lists this clonotype with a few counts. CDR3 DNA sequence: TGTGCTAGTGGCACCAACGACAGGGGTGGCTACACCTTC. Translated, it gives CASGTNDRGGYTF. The chain is built from TRBV12-5 and TRBJ1-2; 8 bases are a match to TRBD1. Germline V gene lookup returns CDR1 LGHNT and CDR2 FRNRAP. The CDR3 spans 13 residues. V shed 6 bases and J 7 bases; nucleotides not matched to a gene: 7.

This clonotype was seen a few times. This chain uses TRBV20-1 with TRBJ2-3; TRBD2 agrees at 10 bases. After removal of 2 bases from V and 5 bases from J, the junction contained 4 bases not matched to a gene. The CDR3 has 14 residues. Germline values: CDR1 DFQATT, CDR2 SNEGSKA (reference sequence). CDR3 region: CSARTSGIGDTQYF. In nucleotides, the CDR3 is TGCAGTGCTAGAACTAGCGGGATTGGAGATACGCAGTATTTT.

The V and J genes are TRBV4-1 and TRBJ1-6; 10 nucleotides align to TRBD1. Trimming took 0 bases from V and 11 from J; bases not matched to a gene: 10. The CDR3 covers 17 residues. The germline V gene encodes CDR1 MGHRA and CDR2 YSYEKL. The CDR3 sequence is CASSQDLRDRGLTPLHF. CDR3 nucleotides: TGCGCCAGCAGCCAAGATCTGCGGGACAGGGGCTTAACACCCCTCCACTTT.

This clonotype occurred a few times. The rearrangement links TRBV2 to TRBJ2-7; no firm D call. V lost 4 bases, J lost 3 bases, and 7 bases lay in between. The germline gives CDR1 SNHLY, CDR2 FYNNEI. This CDR3 has 12 residues. CDR3 DNA: TGTGCCAGCAGTGTGCATATCTACGAGCAGTACTTC. Translating it yields CASSVHIYEQYF.

The chain joins TRBV5-1 to TRBJ2-3; TRBD1 might be the D (6 bases). V lost 3 bases and J 6 bases, leaving 26 bases between the germline ends. The CDR3 consists of 18 residues. Germline V gives CDR1 SGHRS, CDR2 YFSETQ. CDR3 DNA: TGCGCCAGCAGCTCCGGACCTTCAGGGGCCCGATTTTTGGATACGCAGTATTTT. Translating gives CASSSGPSGARFLDTQYF.

The chain couples TRBV12-3 or TRBV12-4 to TRBJ2-1; 12 bases align to TRBD2. The length of the CDR3 is 17 residues. The trim removed 5 bases at V and 0 bases at J, leaving 5 bases unmatched. The CDR3 sequence is CASSIRTSGISYNEQFF. The CDR3 nucleotides are TGTGCCAGCAGTATACGGACTAGCGGGATCTCCTACAATGAGCAGTTCTTC.

The rearrangement joins TRBV7-2 to TRBJ2-2; a possible D gene is TRBD2 (6 bases). Germline CDR1 and CDR2: SGHTA and FQGNSA. The CDR3 runs to 16 residues. V was trimmed by 5 bases and J by 7 bases, leaving 20 bases between them. The CDR3 bases are TGTGCCAGCAGCCCTCCAGGGCTAGCGTCGGGCGGGGAGCTGTTTTTT. Residues: CASSPPGLASGGELFF.

This clonotype was seen a handful of times. The CDR3 loop is CASSQGAGGIREQYF. CDR3 DNA sequence: TGTGCCAGCAGCCAAGGCGCCGGGGGAATACGCGAGCAGTACTTC. The chain employs TRBV3-1 and TRBJ2-7; maybe TRBD2 (6 bases). The CDR3 has 15 amino acids. Germline CDR1 is LGHDT and CDR2 is YNNKEL (reference sequence). V was shortened by 1 base and J by 6 bases, with 16 bases between the two germline ends.

This clonotype was found a few times. V and J are TRBV5-6 and TRBJ2-3; the match to TRBD2 covers 7 bases. J was trimmed by 0 bases and V by 4 bases; bases with no gene match: 14. Germline values: CDR1 SGHDT, CDR2 YYEEEE. The CDR3 length is 18 residues. The CDR3 DNA follows: TGTGCCAGCAGCCCGGACGGTGGTTGGGGGGGAAGCACAGATACGCAGTATTTT. Its translation: CASSPDGGWGGSTDTQYF.

Ten or more counts support this clonotype. The chain links TRBV3-1 to TRBJ1-2; D gene unclear. Germline V gives CDR1 LGHDT, CDR2 YNNKEL (reference sequence). Deletions cut 1 base from V and 1 base from J, with 10 bases between. The CDR3 extends over 15 amino acids. The CDR3 protein is CASSQGLGNNYGYTF. The CDR3 DNA reads TGTGCCAGCAGCCAAGGGTTAGGGAATAACTATGGCTACACCTTC.

This clonotype came up a few times. For the CDR3, the DNA is TGTGCCAGCAGCTTATTAGGGGCAACTAATGAAAAACTGTTTTTT. As protein: CASSLLGATNEKLFF. The J gene is TRBJ1-4, the V gene TRBV11-2; D may be TRBD1 (5 bases). The germline gives CDR1 SGHAT, CDR2 FQNNGV. V shed 2 bases and J shed 0 bases, with 7 bases lying between them. The CDR3 contains 15 residues.

This clonotype was counted only a few times. The chain has TRBV20-1 and TRBJ2-5; D remains ambiguous. V was shortened by 2 bases and J by 2 bases, with 9 bases between the two germline ends. The germline V gene encodes CDR1 DFQATT and CDR2 SNEGSKA (reference sequence). CDR3 size: 13 residues. DNA for the CDR3: TGCAGTGCTAGAAGGAACAAACAAGAGACCCAGTACTTC. Protein product: CSARRNKQETQYF.

CDR3 sequence: CASSRGDRSNDEQFF. CDR3 DNA sequence: TGTGCCAGCAGCCGCGGGGACAGGTCTAACGATGAGCAGTTCTTC. The rearrangement links TRBV7-3 to TRBJ2-1, with 8 nucleotides matching TRBD1. J gave up 8 bases and V 5 bases, and 11 bases lay outside the gene matches. The CDR3 loop spans 15 amino acids. Germline V gives CDR1 SGHTA, CDR2 FQGTGA. The variable domain in full, with the rest retrieved from reference TRBV7-3 and TRBJ2-1, is GAGVSQTPSNKVTEKGKYVELRCDPISGHTALYWYRQSLGQGPEFLIYFQGTGAADDSGLPNDRFFAVRPEGSVSTLKIQRTERGDSAVYLCASSRGDRSNDEQFFGPGTRLTVL.

This clonotype showed up many times. The chain is built from TRBV12-3 or TRBV12-4 and TRBJ2-7, with D maybe TRBD1 (6 bases). This CDR3 is built from 13 residues. V gave up 5 bases and J gave up 3 bases, with 11 bases separating them. The CDR3 loop reads CASSRQVRYEQYF. As DNA, the CDR3 is TGTGCCAGCAGTCGACAGGTACGCTACGAGCAGTACTTC.

The genes are TRBV3-1 and TRBJ1-3; D is ambiguous. The germline gives CDR1 LGHDT, CDR2 YNNKEL (reference sequence). CDR3 length: 16 residues. Trimming cost V 5 bases and J 1 base, with 15 bases left between them. The CDR3 region is CASSAQSWGSGNTIYF. DNA for the CDR3: TGTGCCAGCAGCGCCCAGTCATGGGGATCTGGAAACACCATATATTTT. Together with reference TRBV3-1 and TRBJ1-3, the CDR3 gives the full variable domain: DTAVSQTPKYLVTQMGNDKSIKCEQNLGHDTMYWYKQDSKKFLKIMFSYNNKELIINETVPNRFSPKSPDKAHLNLHINSLELGDSAVYFCASSAQSWGSGNTIYFGEGSWLTVV.

There are many counts of this clonotype. The J gene is TRBJ2-7, the V gene TRBV29-1, with TRBD1 as a possible D gene (6 bases). The CDR3 spans 11 residues. Germline CDR1 is SQVTM and CDR2 is ANQGSEA. The CDR3 region is CSVGTTYEQYF. In DNA form, the CDR3 reads TGCAGTGTCGGGACAACCTACGAGCAGTACTTC.

The DNA for the CDR3 is TGTGCCAGCAGCCTAGGGACTAGCATCAATGAGCAGTTCTTC. Translating it yields CASSLGTSINEQFF. This chain connects TRBV7-2 to TRBJ2-1; TRBD2 aligns across 9 bases. The J segment lost 6 bases and the V segment lost 5 bases, leaving 5 bases of the junction unmatched. CDR3 length: 14 residues. CDR1 and CDR2 from the germline V gene are SGHTA and FQGNSA.

This clonotype came up a few times. The V call is TRBV27, the J call TRBJ2-5; D may match TRBD1 or TRBD2 (5 bases each). V shed 8 bases and J shed 3 bases, with 16 bases lying between them. Germline assignment: CDR1 MNHEY and CDR2 SMNVEV (reference sequence). This CDR3 comprises 14 residues. CDR3 nucleotide sequence: TGTGCCAGCGGGACCTCAAGGGGAAAAGAGACCCAGTACTTC. Protein: CASGTSRGKETQYF.

This clonotype was recorded a few times. J is TRBJ2-7 and V is TRBV7-2, with D possibly being TRBD2 (6 bases). Germline-derived CDR1 and CDR2 are SGHTA and FQGNSA. V was trimmed by 4 bases and J by 2 bases, leaving 15 bases between them. The CDR3 runs to 15 residues. CDR3 in amino acids: CASSSAGTLTYEQYF. CDR3 nucleotides: TGTGCCAGCAGCTCGGCCGGGACTCTTACCTACGAGCAGTACTTC.

This clonotype was observed many times. V and J are TRBV29-1 and TRBJ2-1; the D gene is possibly TRBD1 (6 bases). The germline V gene has CDR1 SQVTM and CDR2 ANQGSEA. Between the trimmed V and J ends, which lost 7 bases and 0 bases, there was a span of 22 bases. The CDR3 has 17 residues. As DNA, the CDR3 is TGCAGCGCCCAGGGGCACATCTCCTATAACTCCTACAATGAGCAGTTCTTC. Translated: CSAQGHISYNSYNEQFF.

V usage is TRBV12-3 or TRBV12-4 and J usage is TRBJ1-5; perhaps TRBD1 as D (6 bases). The ends were cut back, 7 bases at V and 9 bases at J, with 16 bases in the middle. This CDR3 has 13 amino acids. CDR3 nucleotide sequence: TGTGCCAGCAATGGGGGCCCCGGGGGGCCCCAGCATTTT. It specifies CASNGGPGGPQHF.

This clonotype was found a few times. This CDR3 reads CASSSLLTAYSNQPQHF. In DNA form, the CDR3 reads TGCGCCAGCAGCTCACTCCTAACAGCATATAGCAATCAGCCCCAGCATTTT. The rearrangement links TRBV5-1 to TRBJ1-5, with D uncertain. V shed 3 bases and J shed 0 bases, with 16 bases lying between them. Per the germline V gene, CDR1 is SGHRS and CDR2 is YFSETQ. CDR3 size: 17 residues.

This clonotype was detected many times. V gene TRBV9 combines with J gene TRBJ2-7; D remains unclear. Per germline, CDR1 SGDLS and CDR2 YYNGEE. Trimming took 4 bases from V and 0 from J, leaving 11 bases between them. The CDR3 totals 14 residues. The CDR3 here is CASSSIPSSYEQYF. DNA for the CDR3: TGTGCCAGCAGCTCCATACCAAGCTCCTACGAGCAGTACTTC.